Below, 8 T cell receptor beta chains from the same sample are listed, as sequenced in a study of cytomegalovirus exposure and HLA in healthy donors. In the PCR, 60 Vbeta and 13 Jbeta primers were used. Some clones are missing from TCRdb's copy, which holds only in-frame ones; the method was immunoSEQ multiplex PCR. Of about 62,000 clones in the sample, approximately 89% were seen once. Sequenced input: PBMCs. The receptors originated from a man aged 18 to 35 in good health and CMV-seronegative.

The chain is built from TRBV5-1 and TRBJ2-1; 10 positions match TRBD2. The CDR3 has 15 amino acids. Per the germline V gene, CDR1 is SGHRS and CDR2 is YFSETQ. V gave up 4 bases and J gave up 1 base; unmatched junction bases: 2. CDR3 in amino acids: CASSRAGGSYNEQFF. CDR3 nucleotides: TGCGCCAGCAGCCGAGCGGGGGGGTCCTACAATGAGCAGTTCTTC. Complete variable domain (other parts from reference TRBV5-1 and TRBJ2-1): KAGVTQTPRYLIKTRGQQVTLSCSPISGHRSVSWYQQTPGQGLQFLFEYFSETQRNKGNFPGRFSGRQFSNSRSEMNVSTLELGDSALYLCASSRAGGSYNEQFFGPGTRLTVL.

The chain has TRBV18 and TRBJ2-7, with 8 bases identical to TRBD1. V trimming: 2 bases; J trimming: 7 bases; junction bases outside the gene matches: 4. Germline CDR1 is KGHSH and CDR2 is LQKENI. The CDR3 extends over 13 amino acids. The CDR3 loop is CASSPRQGNEQYF. The CDR3 nucleotides are TGTGCCAGCTCACCAAGACAGGGGAATGAGCAGTACTTC.

The chain is built from TRBV12-5 and TRBJ2-3; D may be TRBD1 (5 bases). The CDR3 covers 13 residues. The germline V gene has CDR1 LGHNT and CDR2 FRNRAP. The V gene lost 5 bases and the J gene lost 1 base, with 7 bases spanning the gap. The CDR3: CASGRGGTDTQYF. CDR3 nucleotide sequence: TGTGCTAGTGGTAGGGGTGGCACAGATACGCAGTATTTT.

The chain has TRBV9 and TRBJ2-1; D is uncertain. Between the trimmed V and J ends, which lost 0 bases and 10 bases, there was a span of 8 bases. Germline CDR1 and CDR2: SGDLS and YYNGEE. The CDR3 sequence is 12 residues long. The CDR3: CASSVVGAEQFF. The DNA for the CDR3 is TGTGCCAGCAGCGTAGTAGGAGCGGAGCAGTTCTTC.

The V gene is TRBV30, the J gene TRBJ2-7; 10 bases match TRBD1. The CDR3 sequence is 16 residues long. Per germline, CDR1 GTSNPN and CDR2 SVGIG (reference sequence). The V and J ends lost 0 bases and 2 bases, in that order; junction bases with no gene match: 7. The CDR3 protein is CAWSVRDGQGAYEQYF. The CDR3 region has the DNA TGTGCCTGGAGTGTACGGGATGGACAGGGGGCCTACGAGCAGTACTTC.

The CDR3 reads CASSTGPNYGYTF. CDR3 DNA: TGTGCCAGCAGCACAGGGCCTAACTATGGCTACACCTTC. The J gene is TRBJ1-2, the V gene TRBV5-6; possibly TRBD1 for D (6 bases). There are 13 residues in the CDR3. Germline CDR1 SGHDT, CDR2 YYEEEE. Trimming cost V 4 bases and J 0 bases, with 7 bases left between them.

This chain links TRBV6-5 with TRBJ1-6; 8 nucleotides align to TRBD1. The CDR3 has 14 amino acids. CDR1 is MNHEY, CDR2 SVGAGI, per germline. The J segment lost 10 bases and the V segment lost 6 bases, leaving 8 bases of the junction unmatched. The CDR3 sequence: CASRRQGMGSPLHF. The CDR3 DNA reads as TGTGCCAGCAGAAGACAGGGGATGGGGTCACCCCTCCACTTT.

This sequence joins TRBV29-1 and TRBJ1-3; tentative D call: TRBD1 (6 bases). Trimming removed 5 bases at V and 2 bases at J, with 10 bases between. This CDR3 is built from 13 residues. From germline, CDR1 is SQVTM and CDR2 ANQGSEA. The CDR3 spells CSVSDSPGNTIYF. CDR3 coding DNA: TGCAGCGTTTCGGACAGTCCTGGAAACACCATATATTTT.